This T cell receptor beta chain is drawn from a study of shared clonotypes between healthy human individuals. Findings and caveats of the study: When compared with the clonotypes that were shared by all four sorted-subset donors, the non-shared clonotypes turned out to have lower generation probabilities.

The CDR3 covers 17 residues. V was clipped by 3 bases and J by 1 base, with 19 bases between them. The V gene's germline CDR1 is KGHSH and CDR2 LQKENI. TCRdb's table, derived via immunoSEQ multiplex PCR, lists solely in-frame clones and lacks some. This sample has around 2,000,000 clones, with about 95% found just once. As regards this clone: Its antigen remains unknown.

What was sequenced was naive CD4+ T cells sorted from blood. Subset here: CD45RA+ positively selected. V gene TRBV18 combines with J gene TRBJ2-7; possibly TRBD1 or TRBD2 for D (5 bases each). The sequence was obtained from a man between 18 and 29 years old in good health. CDR3: CASSPLTMGPNSYEQYF. In DNA, the CDR3 is TGTGCCAGCTCACCCTTGACTATGGGACCAAATTCCTACGAGCAGTACTTC.